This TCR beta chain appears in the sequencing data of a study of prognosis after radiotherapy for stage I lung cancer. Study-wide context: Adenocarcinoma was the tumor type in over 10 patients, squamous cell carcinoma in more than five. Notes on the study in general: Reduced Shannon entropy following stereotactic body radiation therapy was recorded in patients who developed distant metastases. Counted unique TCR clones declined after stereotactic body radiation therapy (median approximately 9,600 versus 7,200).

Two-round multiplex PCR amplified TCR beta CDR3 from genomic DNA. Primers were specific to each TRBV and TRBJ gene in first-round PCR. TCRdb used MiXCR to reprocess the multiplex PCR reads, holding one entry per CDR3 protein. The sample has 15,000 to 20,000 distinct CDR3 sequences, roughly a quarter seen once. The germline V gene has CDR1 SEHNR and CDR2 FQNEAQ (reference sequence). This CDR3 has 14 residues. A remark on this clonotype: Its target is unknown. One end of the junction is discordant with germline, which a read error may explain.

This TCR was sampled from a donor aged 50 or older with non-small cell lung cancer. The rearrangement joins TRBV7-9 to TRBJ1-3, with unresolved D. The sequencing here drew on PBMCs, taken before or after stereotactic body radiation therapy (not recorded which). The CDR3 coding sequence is TGTGCCAGCAGGAGAGAGGGTTCTGGAAAAACCATATATTTT. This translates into CASRREGSGKTIYF.